This T cell receptor beta chain was identified in a study of patients and donors after allogeneic stem cell transplantation. This clonotype has a single count. TCRdb independently ran MiXCR on the RT-PCR reads; one entry per CDR3 protein. The sample lists about a million distinct CDR3 sequences, over 15% occurring once. The sequencing input was blood, either unsorted or a sorted T cell fraction (not recorded which). The sequence derives from a human donor who was either an allogeneic HSCT recipient or a stem cell or donor lymphocyte infusion donor (not recorded which). It is not recorded whose cells these are; they may come from a transplant donor.

CDR3 DNA sequence: TGCAGTGCTAGAGAAACCAGGGGGTATGGGGATACGCAGTATTTT. Protein: CSARETRGYGDTQYF. V and J are TRBV20-1 and TRBJ2-3, with 7 nucleotides matching TRBD1. The CDR3 length is 15 residues. With 0 bases clipped from V and 6 bases from J, the junction kept 9 bases outside the gene matches. Germline V gene data show CDR1 as DFQATT and CDR2 as SNEGSKA (reference sequence).